This TCR beta chain was recorded in a study of blood T cell repertoires in COVID-19. Study in general: COVID-19 samples, acute and convalescent, were from the United States, Italy and Spain.

Original processing notes: Researchers report that nucleated cell counts were estimated from reference gene primer amplification. Sequencing used immunoSEQ multiplex PCR; TCRdb keeps in-frame clones, though not all of them. The V and J calls and clone size come from that table; D and trimming were worked out from the DNA. This table has about 160,000 clones, about 90% appearing once. This CDR3 contains 14 residues. The V end was cut by 2 bases, the J end by 3 bases, with 7 bases between. Germline CDR1 and CDR2: LNHDA and SQIVND (reference sequence). This clonotype originated in a man between 60 and 75 years old with acute or convalescent COVID-19. Sample: peripheral blood. The rearrangement links TRBV19 to TRBJ1-4; TRBD1 is a possible D gene (5 bases). Written as DNA, the CDR3 is TGTGCCAGTAGTATACAGGGTGCTAATGAAAAACTGTTTTTT. Its protein is CASSIQGANEKLFF.